This is a list of T cell receptor beta chains from one sample in a study of T cells after yellow fever vaccination. TCRdb fed the 5' RACE reads into MiXCR, producing one record per CDR3 protein. The data hold approximately 610,000 distinct CDR3 sequences, with about a sixth observed a single time. The input for sequencing was PBMCs, taken about 5 days after the first yellow fever vaccination. The origin of the receptors is a man between 18 and 35 years old who received the YFV17D yellow fever vaccine. Both conserved end residues are part of each CDR3. The D gene is left open where the match is weak. Clone size is not always given. Where it is, it says once, few, many or a class for expanded clones.

size	length	V	J	D	DNA	CDR3
many	10	TRBV6-6	TRBJ2-5	.	TGTGCCAGTGGGTCAGAGACCCAGTACTTC	CASGSETQYF
many	16	TRBV3-1	TRBJ2-2	TRBD2	TGTGCCAGCAGCGAAGTAGCTAGCGGGGGTACCGGGGAGCTGTTTTTT	CASSEVASGGTGELFF
few	15	TRBV10-3	TRBJ2-3	TRBD1	TGTGCCATCCGAACGTCTGAGGGGGCCCCAGATACGCAGTATTTT	CAIRTSEGAPDTQYF
few	11	TRBV5-1	TRBJ1-2	.	TGCGCCAGCAGCTTGGGTGACAGTTCAACCTTC	CASSLGDSSTF
few	15	TRBV5-5	TRBJ2-3	.	TGTGCCAGCACCTTCCCGACAGGTAGCACAGATACGCAGTATTTT	CASTFPTGSTDTQYF
few	12	TRBV6-6	TRBJ2-3	.	TGTGCCAGCAGTACTCAAGGGGATACGCAGTATTTT	CASSTQGDTQYF
few	14	TRBV7-6	TRBJ1-6	.	TGTGCCAGCAGCTCGAGGACTGATAATTCACCCCTCCACTTT	CASSSRTDNSPLHF
.	14	TRBV6-2/TRBV6-3	TRBJ1-6	.	TGTGCCAGCAGTACATACCCCGACGGAAATGCCCTCCACTTT	CASSTYPDGNALHF
few	15	TRBV7-6	TRBJ2-3	.	TGTGCCAGCAGCTTAGTATCGCAGTACACAGATACGCAGTATTTT	CASSLVSQYTDTQYF
.	14	TRBV7-6	TRBJ2-4	.	TGTGCCAGCAGCGCAACCGCAGGGTCGGACATTCAGTACTTC	CASSATAGSDIQYF
many	13	TRBV18	TRBJ2-7	.	TGTGCCAGCTCACCGACAGGTTCTTACGAGCAGTACTTC	CASSPTGSYEQYF
few	14	TRBV12-3/TRBV12-4	TRBJ1-1	.	TGTGCCAGCAGTTTAGGGGACAAGAACACTGAAGCTTTCTTT	CASSLGDKNTEAFF
many	9	TRBV20-1	TRBJ1-2	.	TGCAGCGCTAACTATGGCTACACCTTC	CSANYGYTF
few	16	TRBV4-1	TRBJ2-3	TRBD1	TGCGCCAGCAGCCACCAGGGACAGAAAAGCACAGATACGCAGTATTTT	CASSHQGQKSTDTQYF
.	13	TRBV28	TRBJ2-5	.	TGTGCCAGCAGAACCGACAAGGATAGGGCCCAGTACTTC	CASRTDKDRAQYF
few	14	TRBV6-2/TRBV6-3	TRBJ2-5	.	TGTGCCAGCAGTACAGGATCCTCCCAAGAGACCCAGTACTTC	CASSTGSSQETQYF
few	14	TRBV18	TRBJ2-2	.	TGTGCCAGCTCACCACCGTGGGTATCCGGGGAGCTGTTTTTT	CASSPPWVSGELFF
.	17	TRBV5-5	TRBJ2-7	TRBD1	TGTGCCAGCAGCTTGTATTCTGTGGGGACAGTAATTCGCGAGCAGTACTTC	CASSLYSVGTVIREQYF